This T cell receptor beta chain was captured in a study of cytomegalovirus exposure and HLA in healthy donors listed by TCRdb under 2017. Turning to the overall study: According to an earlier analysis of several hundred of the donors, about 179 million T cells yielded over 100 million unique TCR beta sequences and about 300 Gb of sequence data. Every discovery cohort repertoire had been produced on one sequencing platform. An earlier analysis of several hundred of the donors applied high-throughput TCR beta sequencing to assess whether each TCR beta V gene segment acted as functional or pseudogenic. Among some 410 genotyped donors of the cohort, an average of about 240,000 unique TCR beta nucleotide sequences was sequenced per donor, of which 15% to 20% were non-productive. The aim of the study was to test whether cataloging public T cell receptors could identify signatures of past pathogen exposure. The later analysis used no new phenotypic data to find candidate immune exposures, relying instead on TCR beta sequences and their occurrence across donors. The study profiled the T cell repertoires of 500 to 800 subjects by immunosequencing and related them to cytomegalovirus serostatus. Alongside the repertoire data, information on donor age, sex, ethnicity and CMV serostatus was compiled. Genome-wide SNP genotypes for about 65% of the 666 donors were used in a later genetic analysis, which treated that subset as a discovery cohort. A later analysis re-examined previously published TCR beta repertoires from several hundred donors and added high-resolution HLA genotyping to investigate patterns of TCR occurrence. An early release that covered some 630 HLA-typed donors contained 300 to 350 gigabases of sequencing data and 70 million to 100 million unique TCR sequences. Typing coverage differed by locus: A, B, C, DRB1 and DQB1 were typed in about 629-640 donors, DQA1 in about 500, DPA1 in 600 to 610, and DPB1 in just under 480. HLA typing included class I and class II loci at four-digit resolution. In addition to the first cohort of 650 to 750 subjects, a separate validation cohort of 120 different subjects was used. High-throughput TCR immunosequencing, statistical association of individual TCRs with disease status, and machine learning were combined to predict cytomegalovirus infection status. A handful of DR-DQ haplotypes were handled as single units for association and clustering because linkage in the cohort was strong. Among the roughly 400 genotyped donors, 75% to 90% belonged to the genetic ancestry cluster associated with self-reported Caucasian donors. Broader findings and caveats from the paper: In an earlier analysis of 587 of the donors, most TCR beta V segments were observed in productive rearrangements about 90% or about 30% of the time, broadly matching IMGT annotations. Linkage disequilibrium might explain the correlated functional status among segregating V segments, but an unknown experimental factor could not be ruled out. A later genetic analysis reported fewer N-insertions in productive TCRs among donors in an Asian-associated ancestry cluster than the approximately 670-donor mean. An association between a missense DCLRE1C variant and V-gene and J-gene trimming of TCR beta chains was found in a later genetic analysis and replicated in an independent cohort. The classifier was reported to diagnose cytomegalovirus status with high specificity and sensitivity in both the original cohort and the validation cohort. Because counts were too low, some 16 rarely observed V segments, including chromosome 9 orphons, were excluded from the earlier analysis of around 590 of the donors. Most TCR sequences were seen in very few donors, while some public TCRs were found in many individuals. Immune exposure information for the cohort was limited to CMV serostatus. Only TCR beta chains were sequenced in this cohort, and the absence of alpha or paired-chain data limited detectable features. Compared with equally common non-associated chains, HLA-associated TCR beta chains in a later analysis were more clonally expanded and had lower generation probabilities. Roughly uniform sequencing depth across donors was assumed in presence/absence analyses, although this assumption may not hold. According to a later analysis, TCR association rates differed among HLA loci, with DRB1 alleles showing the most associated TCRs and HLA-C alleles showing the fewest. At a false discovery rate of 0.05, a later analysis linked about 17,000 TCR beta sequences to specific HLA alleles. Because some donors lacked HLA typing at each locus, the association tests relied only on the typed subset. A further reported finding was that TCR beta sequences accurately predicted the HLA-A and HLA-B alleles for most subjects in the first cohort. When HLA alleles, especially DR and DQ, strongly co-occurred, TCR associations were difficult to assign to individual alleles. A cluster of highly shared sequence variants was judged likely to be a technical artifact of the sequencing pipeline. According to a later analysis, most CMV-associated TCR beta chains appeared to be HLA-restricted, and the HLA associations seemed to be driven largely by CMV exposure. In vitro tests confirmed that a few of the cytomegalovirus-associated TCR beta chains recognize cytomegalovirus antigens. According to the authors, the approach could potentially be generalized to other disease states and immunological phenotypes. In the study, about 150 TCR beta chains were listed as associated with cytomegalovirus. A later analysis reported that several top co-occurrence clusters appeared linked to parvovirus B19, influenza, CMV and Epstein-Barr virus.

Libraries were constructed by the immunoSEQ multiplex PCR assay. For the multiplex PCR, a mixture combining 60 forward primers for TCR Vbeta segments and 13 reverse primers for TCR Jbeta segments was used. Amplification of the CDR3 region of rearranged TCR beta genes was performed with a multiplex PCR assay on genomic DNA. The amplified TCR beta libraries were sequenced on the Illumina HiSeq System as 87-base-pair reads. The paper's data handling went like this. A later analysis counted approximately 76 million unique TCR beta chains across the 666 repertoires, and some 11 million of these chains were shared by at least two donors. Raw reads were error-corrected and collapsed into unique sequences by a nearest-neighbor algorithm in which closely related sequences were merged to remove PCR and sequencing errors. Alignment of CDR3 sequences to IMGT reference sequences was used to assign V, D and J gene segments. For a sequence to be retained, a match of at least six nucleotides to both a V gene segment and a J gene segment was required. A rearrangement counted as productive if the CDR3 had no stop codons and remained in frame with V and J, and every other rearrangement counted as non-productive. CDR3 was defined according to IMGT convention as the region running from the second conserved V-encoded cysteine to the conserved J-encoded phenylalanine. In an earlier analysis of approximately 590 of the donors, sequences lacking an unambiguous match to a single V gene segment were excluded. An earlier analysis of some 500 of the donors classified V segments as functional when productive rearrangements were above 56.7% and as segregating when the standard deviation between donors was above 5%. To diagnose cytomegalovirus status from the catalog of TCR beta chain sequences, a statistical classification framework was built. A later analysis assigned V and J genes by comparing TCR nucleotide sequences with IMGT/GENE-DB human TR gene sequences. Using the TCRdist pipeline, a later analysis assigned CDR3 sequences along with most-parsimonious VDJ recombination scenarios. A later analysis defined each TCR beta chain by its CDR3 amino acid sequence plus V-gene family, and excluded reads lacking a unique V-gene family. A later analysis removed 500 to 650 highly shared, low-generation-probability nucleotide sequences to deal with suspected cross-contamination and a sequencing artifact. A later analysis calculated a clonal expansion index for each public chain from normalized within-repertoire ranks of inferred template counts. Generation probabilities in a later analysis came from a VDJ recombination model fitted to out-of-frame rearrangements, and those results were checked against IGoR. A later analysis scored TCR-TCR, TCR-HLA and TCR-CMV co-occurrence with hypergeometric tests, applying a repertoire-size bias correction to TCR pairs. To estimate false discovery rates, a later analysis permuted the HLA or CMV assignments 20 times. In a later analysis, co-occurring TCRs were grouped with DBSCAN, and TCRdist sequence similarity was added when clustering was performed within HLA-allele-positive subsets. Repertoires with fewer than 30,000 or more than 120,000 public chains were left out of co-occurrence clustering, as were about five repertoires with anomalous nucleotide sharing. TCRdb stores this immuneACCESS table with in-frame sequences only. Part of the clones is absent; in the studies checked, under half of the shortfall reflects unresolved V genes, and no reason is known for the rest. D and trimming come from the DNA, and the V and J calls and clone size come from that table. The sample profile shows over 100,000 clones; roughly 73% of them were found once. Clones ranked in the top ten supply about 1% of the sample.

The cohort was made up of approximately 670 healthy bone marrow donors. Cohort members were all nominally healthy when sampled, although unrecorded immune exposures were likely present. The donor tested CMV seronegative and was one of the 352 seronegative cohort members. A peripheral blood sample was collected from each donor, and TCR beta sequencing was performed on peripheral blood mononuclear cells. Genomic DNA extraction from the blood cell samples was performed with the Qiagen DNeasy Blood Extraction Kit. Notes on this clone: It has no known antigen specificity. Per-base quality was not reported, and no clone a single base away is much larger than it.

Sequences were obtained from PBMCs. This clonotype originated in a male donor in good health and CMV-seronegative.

The sequenced DNA: TGTGCCAGCAGATGGGAGGGACTAAACATTCAGTACTTC. This translates into CASRWEGLNIQYF. The V and J segments used are TRBV6-1 and TRBJ2-4; the central 7 bases match TRBD2. Trimmed from V: 6 bases; trimmed from J: 6 bases; junction bases lacking a gene match: 5. The CDR3, cysteine through phenylalanine, is 13 amino acids long. The only DNA kept is the CDR3, 39 bases in frame from the first base. Taken from the germline V gene, the CDR1 and CDR2 loops are MNHNS and SASEGT.